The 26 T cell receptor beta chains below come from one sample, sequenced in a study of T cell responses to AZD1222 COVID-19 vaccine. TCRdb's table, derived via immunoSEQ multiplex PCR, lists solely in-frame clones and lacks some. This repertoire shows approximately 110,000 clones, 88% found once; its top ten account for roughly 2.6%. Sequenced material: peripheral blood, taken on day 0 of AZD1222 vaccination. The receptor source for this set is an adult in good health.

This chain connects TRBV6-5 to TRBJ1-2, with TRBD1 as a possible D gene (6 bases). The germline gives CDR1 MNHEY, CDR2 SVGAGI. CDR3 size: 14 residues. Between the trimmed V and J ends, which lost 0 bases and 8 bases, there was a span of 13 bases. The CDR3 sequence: CASSYSGGAEGYTF. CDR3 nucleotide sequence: TGTGCCAGCAGTTACTCGGGGGGGGCAGAGGGCTACACCTTC.

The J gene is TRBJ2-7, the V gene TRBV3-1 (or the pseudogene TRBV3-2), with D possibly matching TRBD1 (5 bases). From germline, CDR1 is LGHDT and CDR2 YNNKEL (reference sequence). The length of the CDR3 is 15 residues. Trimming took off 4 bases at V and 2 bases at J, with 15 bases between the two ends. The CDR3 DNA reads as TGTGCCAGCAGCCCACGAGGATCACAGGCCTACGAGCAGTACTTC. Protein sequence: CASSPRGSQAYEQYF.

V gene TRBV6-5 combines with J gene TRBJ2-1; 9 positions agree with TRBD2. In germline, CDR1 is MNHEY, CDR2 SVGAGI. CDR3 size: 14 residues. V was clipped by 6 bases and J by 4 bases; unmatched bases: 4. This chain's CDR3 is CASRGGGAYNEQFF. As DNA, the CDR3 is TGTGCCAGCAGGGGCGGGGGGGCGTACAATGAGCAGTTCTTC.

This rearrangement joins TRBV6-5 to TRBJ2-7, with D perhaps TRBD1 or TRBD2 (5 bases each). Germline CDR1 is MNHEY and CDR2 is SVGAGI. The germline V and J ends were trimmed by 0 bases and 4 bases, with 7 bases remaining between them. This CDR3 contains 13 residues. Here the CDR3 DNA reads TGTGCCAGCAGTTACTCCGAGGGGTACGAGCAGTACTTC. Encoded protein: CASSYSEGYEQYF.

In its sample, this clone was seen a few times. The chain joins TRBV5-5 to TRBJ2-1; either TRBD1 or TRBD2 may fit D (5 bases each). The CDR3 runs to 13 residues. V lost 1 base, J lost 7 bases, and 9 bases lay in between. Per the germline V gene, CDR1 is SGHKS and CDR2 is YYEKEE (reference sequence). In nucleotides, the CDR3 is TGTGCCAGCAGCTTGTTAGGGACGAATGAGCAGTTCTTC. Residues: CASSLLGTNEQFF.

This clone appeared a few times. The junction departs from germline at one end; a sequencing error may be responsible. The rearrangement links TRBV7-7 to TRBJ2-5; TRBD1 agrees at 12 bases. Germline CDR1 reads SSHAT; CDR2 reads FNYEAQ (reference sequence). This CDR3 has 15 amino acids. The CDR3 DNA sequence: TGTGCTAGCAGCTCAGGGACAGGGGGCGGGGAGACCCAGTACTTC. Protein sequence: CASSSGTGGGETQYF.

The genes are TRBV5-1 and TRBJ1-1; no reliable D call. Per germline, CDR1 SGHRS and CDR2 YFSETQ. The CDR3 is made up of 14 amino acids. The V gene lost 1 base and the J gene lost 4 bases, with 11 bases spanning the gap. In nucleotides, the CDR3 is TGCGCCAGCAGCTTGATAAGTATGGGCACTGAAGCTTTCTTT. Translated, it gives CASSLISMGTEAFF.

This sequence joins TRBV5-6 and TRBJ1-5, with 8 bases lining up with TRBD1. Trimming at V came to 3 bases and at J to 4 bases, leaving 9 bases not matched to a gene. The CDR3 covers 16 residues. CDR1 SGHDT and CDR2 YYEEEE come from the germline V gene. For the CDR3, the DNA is TGTGCCAGCAGCTCGGCCGGACAGGGCCAAAATCAGCCCCAGCATTTT. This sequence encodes CASSSAGQGQNQPQHF.

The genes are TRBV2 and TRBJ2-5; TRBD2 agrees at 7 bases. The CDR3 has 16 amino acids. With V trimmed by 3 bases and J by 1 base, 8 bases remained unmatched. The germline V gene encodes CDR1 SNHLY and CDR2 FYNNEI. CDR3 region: CASSDGGGGSQETQYF. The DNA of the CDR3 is TGTGCCAGCAGTGACGGTGGCGGGGGTTCCCAAGAGACCCAGTACTTC.

CDR3 DNA sequence: TGTGCCAGCAGTTACCCCACCTCTCGCGGGAGTTTGACAGATACGCAGTATTTT. Amino acids: CASSYPTSRGSLTDTQYF. The chain combines TRBV6-2 or TRBV6-3 with TRBJ2-3; 7 nucleotides align to TRBD2. The J segment lost 3 bases and the V segment lost 2 bases, leaving 14 bases of the junction unmatched. This CDR3 is built from 18 residues. Germline lookup yields CDR1 MNHEY and CDR2 SVGEGT.

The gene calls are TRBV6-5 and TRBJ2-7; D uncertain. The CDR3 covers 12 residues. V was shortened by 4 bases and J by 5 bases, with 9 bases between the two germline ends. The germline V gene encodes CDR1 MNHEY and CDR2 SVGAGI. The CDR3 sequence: CASSLLGNEQYF. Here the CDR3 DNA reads TGTGCCAGCAGTTTATTAGGGAACGAGCAGTACTTC.

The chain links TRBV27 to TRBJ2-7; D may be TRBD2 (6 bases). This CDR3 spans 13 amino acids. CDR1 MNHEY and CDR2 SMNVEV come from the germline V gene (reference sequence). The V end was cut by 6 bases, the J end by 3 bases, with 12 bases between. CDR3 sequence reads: CASSRLANYEQYF. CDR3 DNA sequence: TGTGCCAGCAGCCGTCTAGCGAACTACGAGCAGTACTTC.

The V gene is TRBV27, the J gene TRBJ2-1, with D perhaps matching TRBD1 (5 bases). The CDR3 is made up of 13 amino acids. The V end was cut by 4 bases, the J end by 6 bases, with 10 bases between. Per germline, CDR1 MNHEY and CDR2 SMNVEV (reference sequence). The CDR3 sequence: CASSSLGPNEQFF. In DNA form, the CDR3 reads TGTGCCAGCAGTTCGTTGGGGCCCAATGAGCAGTTCTTC.

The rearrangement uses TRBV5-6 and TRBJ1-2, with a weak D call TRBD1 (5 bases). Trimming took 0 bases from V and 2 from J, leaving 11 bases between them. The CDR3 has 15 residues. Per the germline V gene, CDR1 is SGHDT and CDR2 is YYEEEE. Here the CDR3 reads CASSLGGRANYGYTF. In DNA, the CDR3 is TGTGCCAGCAGCTTGGGCGGCAGGGCCAACTATGGCTACACCTTC.

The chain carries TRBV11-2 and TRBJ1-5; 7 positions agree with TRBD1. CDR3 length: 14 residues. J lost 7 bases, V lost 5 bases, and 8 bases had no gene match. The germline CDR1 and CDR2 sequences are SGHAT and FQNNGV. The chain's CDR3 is CASSTRQGTQPQHF. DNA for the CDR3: TGTGCCAGCAGCACCAGACAGGGAACCCAGCCCCAGCATTTT.

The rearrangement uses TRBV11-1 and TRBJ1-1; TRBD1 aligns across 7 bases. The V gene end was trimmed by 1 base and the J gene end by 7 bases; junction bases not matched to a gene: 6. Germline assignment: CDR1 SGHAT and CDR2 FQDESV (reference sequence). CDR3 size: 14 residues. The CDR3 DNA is TGTGCCAGCAGCTTAGTCATGCAGGGGGTTGAAGCTTTCTTT. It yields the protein CASSLVMQGVEAFF.

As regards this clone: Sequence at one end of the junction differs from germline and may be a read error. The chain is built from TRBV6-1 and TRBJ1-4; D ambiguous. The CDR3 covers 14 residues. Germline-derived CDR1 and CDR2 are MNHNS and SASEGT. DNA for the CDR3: TGTGCCAGCAATGAAGGCGCAGCTAATGAAAAACTGTTTTTT. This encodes CASNEGAANEKLFF.

CDR3 region: CASIASDYSNQPQHF. The CDR3 nucleotides are TGTGCCAGCATTGCGTCGGATTATAGCAATCAGCCCCAGCATTTT. This chain uses TRBV7-3 with TRBJ1-5; D uncertain. V dropped 7 bases and J dropped 0 bases, with 13 bases sitting between them. The germline V gene encodes CDR1 SGHTA and CDR2 FQGTGA. The CDR3 contains 15 residues.

The DNA for the CDR3 is TGTGCCACCAAGCCGGGAGTAAATTCACCCCTCCACTTT. It specifies CATKPGVNSPLHF. The chain is built from TRBV27 and TRBJ1-6, with unresolved D. Germline V CDR1 and CDR2: MNHEY, SMNVEV (reference sequence). CDR3 length: 13 residues. V lost 10 bases and J lost 7, with 14 bases in between.

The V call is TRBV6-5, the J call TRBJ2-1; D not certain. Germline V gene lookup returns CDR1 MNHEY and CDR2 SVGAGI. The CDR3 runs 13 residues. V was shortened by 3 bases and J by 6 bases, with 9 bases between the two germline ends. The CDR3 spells CASSYLVGNEQFF. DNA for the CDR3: TGTGCCAGCAGTTATCTGGTGGGCAATGAGCAGTTCTTC.

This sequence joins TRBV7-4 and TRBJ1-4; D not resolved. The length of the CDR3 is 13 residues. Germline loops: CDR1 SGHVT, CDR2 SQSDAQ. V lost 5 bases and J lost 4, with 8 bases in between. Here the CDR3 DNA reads TGTGCCAGCAGCCCGGACCTTAATGAAAAACTGTTTTTT. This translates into CASSPDLNEKLFF.

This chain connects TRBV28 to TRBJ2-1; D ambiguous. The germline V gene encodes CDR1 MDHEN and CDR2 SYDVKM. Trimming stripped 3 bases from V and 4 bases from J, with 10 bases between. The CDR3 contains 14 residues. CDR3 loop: CASSLGPLYNEQFF. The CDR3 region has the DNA TGTGCCAGCAGTTTGGGTCCACTTTACAATGAGCAGTTCTTC. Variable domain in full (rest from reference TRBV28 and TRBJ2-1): DVKVTQSSRYLVKRTGEKVFLECVQDMDHENMFWYRQDPGLGLRLIYFSYDVKMKEKGDIPEGYSVSREKKERFSLILESASTNQTSMYLCASSLGPLYNEQFFGPGTRLTVL.

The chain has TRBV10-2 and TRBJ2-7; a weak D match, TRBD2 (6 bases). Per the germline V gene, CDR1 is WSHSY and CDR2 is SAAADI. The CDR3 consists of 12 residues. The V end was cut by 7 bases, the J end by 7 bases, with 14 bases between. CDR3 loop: CASTRRAEEQYF. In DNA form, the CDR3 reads TGCGCCAGCACCCGGAGGGCGGAGGAGCAGTACTTC.

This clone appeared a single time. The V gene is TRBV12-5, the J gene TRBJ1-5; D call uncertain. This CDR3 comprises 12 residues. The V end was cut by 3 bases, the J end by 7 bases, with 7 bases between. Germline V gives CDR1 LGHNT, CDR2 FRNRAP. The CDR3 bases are TGTGCTAGTGGTTTCCCATGGCAGCCCCAGCATTTT. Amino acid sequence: CASGFPWQPQHF.

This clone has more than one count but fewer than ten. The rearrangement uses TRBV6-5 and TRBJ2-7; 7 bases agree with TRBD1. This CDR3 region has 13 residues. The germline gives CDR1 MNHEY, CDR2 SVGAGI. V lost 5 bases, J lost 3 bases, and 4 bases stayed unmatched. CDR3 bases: TGTGCCAGCAGTAAACCAGGGGGCTACGAGCAGTACTTC. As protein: CASSKPGGYEQYF.

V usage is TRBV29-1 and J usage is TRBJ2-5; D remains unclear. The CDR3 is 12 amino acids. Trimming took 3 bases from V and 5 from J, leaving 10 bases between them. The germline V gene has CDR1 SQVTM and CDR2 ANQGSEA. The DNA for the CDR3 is TGCAGCGTTGAGGCGGTTCGGGAGACCCAGTACTTC. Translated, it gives CSVEAVRETQYF.